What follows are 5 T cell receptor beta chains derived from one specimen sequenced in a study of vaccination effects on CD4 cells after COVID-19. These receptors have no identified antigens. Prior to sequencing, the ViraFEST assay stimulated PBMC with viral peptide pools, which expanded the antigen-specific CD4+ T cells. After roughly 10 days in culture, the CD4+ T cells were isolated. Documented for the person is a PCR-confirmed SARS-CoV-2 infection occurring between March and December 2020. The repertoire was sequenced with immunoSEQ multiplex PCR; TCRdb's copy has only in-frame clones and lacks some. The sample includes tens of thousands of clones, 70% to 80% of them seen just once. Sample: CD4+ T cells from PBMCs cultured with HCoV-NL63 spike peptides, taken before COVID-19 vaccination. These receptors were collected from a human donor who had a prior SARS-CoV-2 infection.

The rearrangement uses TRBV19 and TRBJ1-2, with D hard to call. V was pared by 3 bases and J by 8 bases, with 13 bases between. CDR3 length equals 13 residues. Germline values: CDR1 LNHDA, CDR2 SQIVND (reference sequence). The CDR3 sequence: CASSIRQVLGYTF. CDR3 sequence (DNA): TGTGCCAGTAGTATCCGGCAGGTCTTAGGCTACACCTTC.

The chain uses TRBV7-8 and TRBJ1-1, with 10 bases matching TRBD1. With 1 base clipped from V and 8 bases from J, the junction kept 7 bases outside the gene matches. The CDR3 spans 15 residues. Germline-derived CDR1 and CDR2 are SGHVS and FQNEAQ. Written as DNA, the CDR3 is TGTGCCAGCAGCTTAGTTTGGACAGGGGGGGGAGAAGCTTTCTTT. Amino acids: CASSLVWTGGGEAFF.

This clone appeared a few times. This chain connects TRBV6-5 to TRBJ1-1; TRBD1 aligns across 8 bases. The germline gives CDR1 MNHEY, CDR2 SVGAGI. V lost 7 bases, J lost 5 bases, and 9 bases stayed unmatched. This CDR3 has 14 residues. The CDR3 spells CASTQDRARTEAFF. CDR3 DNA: TGTGCCAGCACCCAGGACAGGGCGAGAACTGAAGCTTTCTTT.

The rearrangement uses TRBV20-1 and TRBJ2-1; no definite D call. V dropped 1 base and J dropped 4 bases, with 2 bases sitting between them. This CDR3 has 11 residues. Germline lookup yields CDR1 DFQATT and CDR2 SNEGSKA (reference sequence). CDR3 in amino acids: CSARAYNEQFF. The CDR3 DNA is TGCAGTGCTAGAGCTTACAATGAGCAGTTCTTC.

CDR3 in DNA: TGTGCCAGTAGTAAGCTAGCCCAATCCAATGAGCAGTTCTTC. It is translated as CASSKLAQSNEQFF. The chain joins TRBV19 to TRBJ2-1; TRBD2 is a possible D gene (5 bases). V was cut by 4 bases and J by 6 bases, with 13 bases left in between. This CDR3 has 14 amino acids. Germline CDR1 reads LNHDA; CDR2 reads SQIVND (reference sequence).